The present entry profiles one T cell receptor (beta chain) with its context. Its antigen is undetermined. At cycle 4 day 1, cycle 7 day 1, and baseline, blood was sampled. Germline CDR1 MNHNS, CDR2 SASEGT. V gave up 5 bases and J gave up 1 base; unmatched junction bases: 4. The CDR3 contains 15 residues. This specimen belongs to a study of OX40 agonist ivuxolimab in advanced cancers. Turning to the study itself: Eligibility rules accepted prior anti-PD-1, anti-PD-L1 or anti-CTLA-4 therapy, and around 40% had some. Whole-study results and caveats: The work left the antigen specificity of expanded peripheral T cells undetermined. Among the nonresponders, some also had low normalized T-cell clonal expansion.

Sequencing was performed with immunoSEQ multiplex PCR; in TCRdb, only in-frame clones are kept and a portion is missing. The sample has 100,000 or so clones; about nine tenths are singletons. The chain couples TRBV6-1 to TRBJ2-7, with 11 positions matching TRBD2. Here the sequenced sample was CD4+ or CD8+ T cells sorted from blood, taken in a trial of the OX40 agonist ivuxolimab. The sequence came from an adult with an advanced solid tumor such as melanoma, head and neck, liver or kidney cancer. CDR3 sequence: CASSSGTSGSYEQYF. Written as DNA, the CDR3 is TGTGCCAGCAGTTCCGGGACTAGCGGATCCTACGAGCAGTACTTC.